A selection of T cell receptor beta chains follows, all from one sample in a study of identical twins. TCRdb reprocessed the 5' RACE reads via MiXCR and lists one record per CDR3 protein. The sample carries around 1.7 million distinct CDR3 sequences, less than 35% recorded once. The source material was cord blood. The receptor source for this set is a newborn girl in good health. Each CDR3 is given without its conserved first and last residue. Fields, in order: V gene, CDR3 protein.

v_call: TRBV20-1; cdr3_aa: SAAPMDEQF
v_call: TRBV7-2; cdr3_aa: ASSLVEYSPPH
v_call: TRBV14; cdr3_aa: ASSRLRGTGIQY
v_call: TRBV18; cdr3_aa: ASSLDRGANTEAF
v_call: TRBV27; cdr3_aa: ASSLSAGALSYNEQY
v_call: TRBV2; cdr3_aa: ASAITSGGNEQY
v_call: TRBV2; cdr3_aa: ASSEDRADNEQF
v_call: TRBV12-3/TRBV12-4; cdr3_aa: ASSPTSLAGVETQY
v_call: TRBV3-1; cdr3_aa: ASSRVTYSYGYT
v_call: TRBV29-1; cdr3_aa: SVVTGTNYGYT
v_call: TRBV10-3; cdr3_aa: AISERTGGIYEQY
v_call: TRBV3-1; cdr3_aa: ASSHLKTDTQY
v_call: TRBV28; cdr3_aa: VSSPRPNYGYT